This T cell receptor beta chain was recorded in a study of T cell changes during pregnancy in multiple sclerosis. The CDR3 is made up of 15 amino acids. Germline CDR1 reads MNHEY; CDR2 reads SVGAGI. Trimming removed 4 bases from V and 2 bases from J, with 12 bases in between. Measured with immunoSEQ multiplex PCR; TCRdb has only the in-frame clones, and not every one. The profile covers about 47,000 clones, with 80% to 90% appearing a single time and 8.3% taken by the ten largest. This sequence originates from a female donor with multiple sclerosis, enrolled in a pregnancy study. This specimen was CD8+ T cells from peripheral blood mononuclear cells, taken in the second trimester of pregnancy. The rearrangement uses TRBV6-5 and TRBJ1-3; D possibly corresponds to TRBD1 (6 bases). CDR3 bases: TGTGCCAGCAGTTTCCAGGGGATCGCTGGAAACACCATATATTTT. Translation gives CASSFQGIAGNTIYF.